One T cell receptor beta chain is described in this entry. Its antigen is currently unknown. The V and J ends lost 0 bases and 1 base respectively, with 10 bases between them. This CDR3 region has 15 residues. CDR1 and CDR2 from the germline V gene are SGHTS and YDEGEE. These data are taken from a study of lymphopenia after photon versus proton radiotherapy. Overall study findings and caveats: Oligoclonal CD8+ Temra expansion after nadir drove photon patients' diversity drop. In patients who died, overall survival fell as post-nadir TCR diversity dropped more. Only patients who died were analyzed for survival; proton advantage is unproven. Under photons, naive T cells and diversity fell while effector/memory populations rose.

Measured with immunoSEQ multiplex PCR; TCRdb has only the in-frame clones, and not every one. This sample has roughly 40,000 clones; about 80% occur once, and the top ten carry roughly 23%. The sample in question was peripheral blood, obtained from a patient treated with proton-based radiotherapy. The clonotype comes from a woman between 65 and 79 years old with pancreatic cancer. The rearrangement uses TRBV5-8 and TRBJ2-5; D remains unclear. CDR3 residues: CASSLGQTVQETQYF. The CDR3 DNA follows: TGTGCCAGCAGCTTGGGGCAGACTGTCCAAGAGACCCAGTACTTC.